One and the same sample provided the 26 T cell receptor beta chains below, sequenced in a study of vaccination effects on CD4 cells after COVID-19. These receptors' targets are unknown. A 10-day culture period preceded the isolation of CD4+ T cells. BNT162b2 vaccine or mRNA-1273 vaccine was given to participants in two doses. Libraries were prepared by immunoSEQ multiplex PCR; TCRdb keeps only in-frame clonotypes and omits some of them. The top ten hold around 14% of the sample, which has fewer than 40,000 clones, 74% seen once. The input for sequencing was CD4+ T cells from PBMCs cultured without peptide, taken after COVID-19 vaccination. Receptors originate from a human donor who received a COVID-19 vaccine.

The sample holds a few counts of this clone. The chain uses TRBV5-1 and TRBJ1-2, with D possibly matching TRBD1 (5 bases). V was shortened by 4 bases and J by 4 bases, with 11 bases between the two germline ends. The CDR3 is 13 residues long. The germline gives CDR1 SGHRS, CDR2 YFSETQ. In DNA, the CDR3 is TGCGCCAGCAGCCCAGACGGGACCTATGGCTACACCTTC. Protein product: CASSPDGTYGYTF.

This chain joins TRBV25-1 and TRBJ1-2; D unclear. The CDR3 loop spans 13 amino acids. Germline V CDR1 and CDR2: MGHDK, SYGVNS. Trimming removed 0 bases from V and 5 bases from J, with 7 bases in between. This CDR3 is CASSEYLGYGYTF. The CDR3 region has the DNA TGTGCCAGCAGTGAATACCTAGGGTATGGCTACACCTTC.

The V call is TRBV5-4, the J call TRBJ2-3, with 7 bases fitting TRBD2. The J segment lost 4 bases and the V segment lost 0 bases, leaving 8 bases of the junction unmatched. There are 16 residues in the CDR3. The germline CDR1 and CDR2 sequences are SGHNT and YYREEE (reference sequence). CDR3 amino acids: CASSLVVGGPSDTQYF. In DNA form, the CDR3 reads TGTGCCAGCAGCTTGGTGGTGGGAGGGCCATCAGATACGCAGTATTTT.

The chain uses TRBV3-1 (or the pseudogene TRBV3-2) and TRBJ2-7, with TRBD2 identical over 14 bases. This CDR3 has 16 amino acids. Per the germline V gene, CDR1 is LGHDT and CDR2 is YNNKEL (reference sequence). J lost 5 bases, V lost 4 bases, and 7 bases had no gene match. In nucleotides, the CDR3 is TGTGCCAGCAGCCCCGGACTAGCGGGGGGTAGGCACGAGCAGTACTTC. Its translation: CASSPGLAGGRHEQYF.

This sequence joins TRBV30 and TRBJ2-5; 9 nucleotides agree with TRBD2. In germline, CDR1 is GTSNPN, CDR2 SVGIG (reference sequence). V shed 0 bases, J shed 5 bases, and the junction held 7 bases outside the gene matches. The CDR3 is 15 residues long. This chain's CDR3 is CAWSVQGLAGETQYF. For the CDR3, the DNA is TGTGCCTGGAGTGTACAGGGACTAGCAGGGGAGACCCAGTACTTC.

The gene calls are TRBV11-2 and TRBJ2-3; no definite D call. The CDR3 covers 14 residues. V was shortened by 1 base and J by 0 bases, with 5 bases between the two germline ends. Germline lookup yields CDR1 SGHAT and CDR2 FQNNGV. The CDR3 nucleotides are TGTGCCAGCAGCTTAGGGCAGAGCACAGATACGCAGTATTTT. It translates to CASSLGQSTDTQYF.

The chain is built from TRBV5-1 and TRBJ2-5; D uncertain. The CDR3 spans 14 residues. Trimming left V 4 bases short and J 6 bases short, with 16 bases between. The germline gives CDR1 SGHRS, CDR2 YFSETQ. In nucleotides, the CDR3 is TGCGCCAGCAGCCTCCAACGACCCACCCAGACCCAGTACTTC. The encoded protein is CASSLQRPTQTQYF.

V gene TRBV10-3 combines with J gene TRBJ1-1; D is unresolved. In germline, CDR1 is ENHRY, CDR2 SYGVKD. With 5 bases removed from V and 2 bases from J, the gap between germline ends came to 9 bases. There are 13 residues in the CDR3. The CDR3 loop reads CAISRTANTEAFF. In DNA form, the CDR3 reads TGTGCCATCAGTAGGACGGCCAACACTGAAGCTTTCTTT.

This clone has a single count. CDR3 coding DNA: TGTGCCAGCAGGTCGAGGCCGAATAGCAATCAGCCCCAGCATTTT. Translation: CASRSRPNSNQPQHF. The rearrangement links TRBV6-5 to TRBJ1-5; D remains unclear. This CDR3 has 15 residues. From germline, CDR1 is MNHEY and CDR2 SVGAGI. Trimming left V 6 bases short and J 0 bases short, with 12 bases between.

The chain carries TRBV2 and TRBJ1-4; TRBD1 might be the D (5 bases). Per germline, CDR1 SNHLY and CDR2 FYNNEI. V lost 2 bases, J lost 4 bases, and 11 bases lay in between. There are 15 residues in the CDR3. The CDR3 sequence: CASSEQGLSNEKLFF. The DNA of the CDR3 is TGTGCCAGCAGTGAACAGGGTCTTAGTAATGAAAAACTGTTTTTT.

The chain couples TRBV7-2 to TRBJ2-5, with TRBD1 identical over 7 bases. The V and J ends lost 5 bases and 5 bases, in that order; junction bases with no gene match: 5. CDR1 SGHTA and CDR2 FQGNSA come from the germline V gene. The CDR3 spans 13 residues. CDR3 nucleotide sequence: TGTGCCAGCAGCCCTCCAGGGGGTGAGACCCAGTACTTC. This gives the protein CASSPPGGETQYF.

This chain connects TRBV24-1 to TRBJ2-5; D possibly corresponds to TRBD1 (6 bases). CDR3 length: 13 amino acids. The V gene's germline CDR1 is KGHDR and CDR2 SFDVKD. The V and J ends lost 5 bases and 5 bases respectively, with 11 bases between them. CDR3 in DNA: TGTGCCACCAGTGGAGGGGGTGGGGAGACCCAGTACTTC. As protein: CATSGGGGETQYF.

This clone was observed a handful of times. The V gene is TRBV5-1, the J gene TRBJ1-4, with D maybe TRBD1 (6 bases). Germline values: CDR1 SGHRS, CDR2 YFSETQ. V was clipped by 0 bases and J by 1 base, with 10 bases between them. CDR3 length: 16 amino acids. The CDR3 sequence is CASSLAQQGTNEKLFF. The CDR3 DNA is TGCGCCAGCAGCTTGGCACAACAGGGAACTAATGAAAAACTGTTTTTT.

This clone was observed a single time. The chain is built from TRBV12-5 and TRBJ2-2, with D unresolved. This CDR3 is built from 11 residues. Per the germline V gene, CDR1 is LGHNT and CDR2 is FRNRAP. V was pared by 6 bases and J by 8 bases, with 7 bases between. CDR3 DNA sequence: TGTGCTAGTGGCCTGGAAGGGGAGCTGTTTTTT. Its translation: CASGLEGELFF.

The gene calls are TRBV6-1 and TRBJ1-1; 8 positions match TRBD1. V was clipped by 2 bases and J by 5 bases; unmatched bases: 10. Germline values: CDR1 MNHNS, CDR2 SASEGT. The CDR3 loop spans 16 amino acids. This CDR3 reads CASSENPQGARTEAFF. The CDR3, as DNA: TGTGCCAGCAGTGAAAACCCCCAGGGGGCGCGAACTGAAGCTTTCTTT.

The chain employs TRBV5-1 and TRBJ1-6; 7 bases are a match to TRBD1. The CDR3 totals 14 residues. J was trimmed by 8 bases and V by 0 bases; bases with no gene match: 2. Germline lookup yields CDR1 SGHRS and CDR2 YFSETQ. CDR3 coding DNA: TGCGCCAGCAGCTTGGGACAGGGTGATTCACCCCTCCACTTT. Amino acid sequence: CASSLGQGDSPLHF.

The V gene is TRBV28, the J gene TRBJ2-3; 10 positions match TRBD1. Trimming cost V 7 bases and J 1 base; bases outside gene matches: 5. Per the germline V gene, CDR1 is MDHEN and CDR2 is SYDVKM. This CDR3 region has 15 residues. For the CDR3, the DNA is TGTGCCAGCACCTGGGGGACAGGGGGCACAGATACGCAGTATTTT. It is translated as CASTWGTGGTDTQYF.

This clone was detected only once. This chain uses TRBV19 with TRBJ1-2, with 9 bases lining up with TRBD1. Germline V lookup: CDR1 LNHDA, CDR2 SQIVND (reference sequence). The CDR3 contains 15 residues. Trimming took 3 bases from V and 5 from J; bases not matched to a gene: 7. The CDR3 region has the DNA TGTGCCAGTAGTATGGGAGGACAGGGGCCTTATGGCTACACCTTC. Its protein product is CASSMGGQGPYGYTF.

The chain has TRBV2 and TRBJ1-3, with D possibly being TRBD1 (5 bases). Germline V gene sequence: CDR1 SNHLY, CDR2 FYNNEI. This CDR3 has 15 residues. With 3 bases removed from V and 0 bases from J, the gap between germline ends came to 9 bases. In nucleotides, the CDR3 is TGTGCCAGCAGTGAGACCGGACACTCTGGAAACACCATATATTTT. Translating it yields CASSETGHSGNTIYF.

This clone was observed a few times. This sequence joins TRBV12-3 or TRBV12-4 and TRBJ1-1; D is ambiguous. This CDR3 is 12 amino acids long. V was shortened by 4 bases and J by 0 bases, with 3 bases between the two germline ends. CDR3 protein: CASSWVNTEAFF. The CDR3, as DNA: TGTGCCAGCAGTTGGGTGAACACTGAAGCTTTCTTT.

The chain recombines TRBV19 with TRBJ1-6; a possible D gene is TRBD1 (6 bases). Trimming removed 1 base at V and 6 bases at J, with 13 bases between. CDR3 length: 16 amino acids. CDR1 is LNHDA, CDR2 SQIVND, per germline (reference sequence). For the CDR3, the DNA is TGTGCCAGTAGTATAGCCACCAGGGGTATTAATTCACCCCTCCACTTT. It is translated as CASSIATRGINSPLHF.

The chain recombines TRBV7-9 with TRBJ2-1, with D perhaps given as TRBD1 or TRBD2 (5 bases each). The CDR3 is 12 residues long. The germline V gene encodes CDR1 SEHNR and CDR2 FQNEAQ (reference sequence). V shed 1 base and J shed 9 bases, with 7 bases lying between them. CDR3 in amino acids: CASSLGGTEQFF. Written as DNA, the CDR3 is TGTGCCAGCAGCTTAGGAGGGACTGAGCAGTTCTTC.

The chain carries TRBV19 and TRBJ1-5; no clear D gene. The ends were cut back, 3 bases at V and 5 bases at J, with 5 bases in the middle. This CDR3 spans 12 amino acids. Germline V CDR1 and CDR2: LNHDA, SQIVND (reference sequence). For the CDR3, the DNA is TGTGCCAGTAGTATCAGAGATCAGCCCCAGCATTTT. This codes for CASSIRDQPQHF.

As DNA, the CDR3 is TGCAGTGCTAGTGAGGGACGGGCTGGAAACACCATATATTTT. Residues: CSASEGRAGNTIYF. The V call is TRBV20-1, the J call TRBJ1-3; D perhaps matches TRBD1 (5 bases). The CDR3 consists of 14 residues. V was clipped by 3 bases and J by 2 bases, with 11 bases between them. CDR1 and CDR2 (germline): DFQATT, SNEGSKA (reference sequence).

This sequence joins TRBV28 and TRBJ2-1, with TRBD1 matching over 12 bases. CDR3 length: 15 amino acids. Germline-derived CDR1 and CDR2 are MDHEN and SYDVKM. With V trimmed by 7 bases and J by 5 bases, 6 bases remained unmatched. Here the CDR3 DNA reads TGTGCCAGCACCACGGGACAGGGGGCGAACAATGAGCAGTTCTTC. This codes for CASTTGQGANNEQFF.

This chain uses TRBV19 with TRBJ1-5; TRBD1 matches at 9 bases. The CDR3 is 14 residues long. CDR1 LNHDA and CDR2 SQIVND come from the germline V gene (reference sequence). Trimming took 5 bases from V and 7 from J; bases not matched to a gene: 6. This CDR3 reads CASSAGQGIQPQHF. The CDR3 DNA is TGTGCCAGTAGTGCGGGACAGGGCATACAGCCCCAGCATTTT.